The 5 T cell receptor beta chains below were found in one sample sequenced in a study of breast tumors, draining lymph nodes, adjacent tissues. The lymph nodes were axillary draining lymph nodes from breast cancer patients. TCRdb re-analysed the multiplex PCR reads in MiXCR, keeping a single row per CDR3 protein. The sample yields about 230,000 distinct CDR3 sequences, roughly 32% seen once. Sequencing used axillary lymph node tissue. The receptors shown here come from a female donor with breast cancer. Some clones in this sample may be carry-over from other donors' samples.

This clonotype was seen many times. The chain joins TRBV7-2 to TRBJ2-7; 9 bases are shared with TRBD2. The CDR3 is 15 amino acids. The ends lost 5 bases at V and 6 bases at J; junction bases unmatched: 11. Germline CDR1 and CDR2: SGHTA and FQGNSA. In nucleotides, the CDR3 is TGTGCCAGCAGCCCCCATAGCGGGAGTCAAAGCGAGCAGTACTTC. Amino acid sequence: CASSPHSGSQSEQYF. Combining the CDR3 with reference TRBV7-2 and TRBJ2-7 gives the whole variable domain GAGVSQSPSNKVTEKGKDVELRCDPISGHTALYWYRQSLGQGLEFLIYFQGNSAPDKSGLPSDRFSAERTGGSVSTLTIQRTQQEDSAVYLCASSPHSGSQSEQYFGPGTRLTVT.

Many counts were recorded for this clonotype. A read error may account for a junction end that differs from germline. The CDR3 bases are TGTGCCAGCAGCTTATCGGTGGGGACTAGCTTCTTC. Its protein is CASSLSVGTSFF. This chain joins TRBV7-2 and TRBJ2-7; 9 bases match TRBD2. Germline V gives CDR1 SGHTA, CDR2 FQGNSA. This CDR3 spans 12 amino acids.

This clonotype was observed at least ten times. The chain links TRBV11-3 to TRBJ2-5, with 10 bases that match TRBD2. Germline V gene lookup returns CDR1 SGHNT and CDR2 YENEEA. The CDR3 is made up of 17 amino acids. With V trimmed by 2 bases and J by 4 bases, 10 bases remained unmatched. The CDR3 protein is CASSLRPSGRRGETQYF. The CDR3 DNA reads TGTGCCAGCAGCTTACGTCCTAGCGGGAGAAGGGGAGAGACCCAGTACTTC.

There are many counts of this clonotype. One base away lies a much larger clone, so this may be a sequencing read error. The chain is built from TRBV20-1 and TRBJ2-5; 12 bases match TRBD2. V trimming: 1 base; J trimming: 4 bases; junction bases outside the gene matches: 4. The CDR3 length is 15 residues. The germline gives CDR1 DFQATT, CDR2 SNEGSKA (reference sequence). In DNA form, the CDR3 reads TGCAGTGCTAGAGGTCTAGCGGGAGGGGCAGAGACCCAGTACTTC. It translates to CSARGLAGGAETQYF.

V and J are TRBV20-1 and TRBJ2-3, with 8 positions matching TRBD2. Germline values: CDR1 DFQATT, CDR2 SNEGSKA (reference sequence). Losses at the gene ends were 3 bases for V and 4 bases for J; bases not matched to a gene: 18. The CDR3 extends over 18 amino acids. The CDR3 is CSARTPGRGRLNADTQYF. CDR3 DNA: TGCAGTGCTAGGACCCCGGGGCGCGGGAGGCTTAACGCAGATACGCAGTATTTT.